This T cell receptor (beta chain) derives from a study of blood T cell repertoires in COVID-19. The overall study: The origin of the acute and convalescent COVID-19 samples was the United States, Italy and Spain.

The ends were cut back, 5 bases at V and 4 bases at J, with 11 bases in the middle. The CDR3 consists of 13 residues. Germline V gives CDR1 SGHAT, CDR2 FQNNGV. Per the study methods: Nucleated cell number was recorded as an estimate derived from reference gene primer amplification. Profiling relied on immunoSEQ multiplex PCR, and the TCRdb table lists in-frame clones only, not all of them. V and J calls and clone size are those listed in that table; D and trimming were worked out from the DNA. This sample yields approximately 290,000 clones, of which nearly 90% are seen a single time; approximately 12% belongs to the top ten.

The material sequenced was peripheral blood. This TCR came from a woman aged 30 to 39 with COVID-19, enrolled during active disease. The rearrangement uses TRBV11-2 and TRBJ1-2; D is perhaps TRBD1 (5 bases). The CDR3 sequence is CASSLSGVYGYTF. The CDR3 DNA reads TGTGCCAGCAGCCTATCGGGGGTCTATGGCTACACCTTC.